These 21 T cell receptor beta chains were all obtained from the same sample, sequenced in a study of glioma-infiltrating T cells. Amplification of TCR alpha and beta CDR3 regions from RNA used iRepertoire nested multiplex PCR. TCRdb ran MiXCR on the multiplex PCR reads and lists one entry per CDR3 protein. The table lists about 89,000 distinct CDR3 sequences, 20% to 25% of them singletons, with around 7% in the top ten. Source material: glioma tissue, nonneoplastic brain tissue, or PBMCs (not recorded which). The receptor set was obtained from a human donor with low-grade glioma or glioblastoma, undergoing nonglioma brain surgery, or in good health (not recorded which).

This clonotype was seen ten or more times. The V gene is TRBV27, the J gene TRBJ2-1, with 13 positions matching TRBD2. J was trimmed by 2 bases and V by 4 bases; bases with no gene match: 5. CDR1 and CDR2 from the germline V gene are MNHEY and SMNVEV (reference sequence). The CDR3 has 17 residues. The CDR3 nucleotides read TGTGCCAGCAGTTCCCTGACTAGCGGGAGGCCCTACAATGAGCAGTTCTTC. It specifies CASSSLTSGRPYNEQFF.

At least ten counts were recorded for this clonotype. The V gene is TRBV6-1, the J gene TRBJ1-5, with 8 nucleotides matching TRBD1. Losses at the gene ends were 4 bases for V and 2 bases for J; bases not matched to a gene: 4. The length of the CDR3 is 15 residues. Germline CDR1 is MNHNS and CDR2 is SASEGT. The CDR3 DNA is TGTGCCAGCAGTGGTGACAGGGGTGGCAATCAGCCCCAGCATTTT. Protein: CASSGDRGGNQPQHF.

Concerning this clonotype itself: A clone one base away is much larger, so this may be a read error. The chain's CDR3 is CASSYLPEKLFF. The CDR3 coding sequence is TGTGCCAGCAGCTACCTCCCTGAAAAACTGTTTTTT. This chain links TRBV12-3 or TRBV12-4 with TRBJ1-4, with D unresolved. V lost 6 bases and J lost 7, with 9 bases in between. This CDR3 comprises 12 residues.

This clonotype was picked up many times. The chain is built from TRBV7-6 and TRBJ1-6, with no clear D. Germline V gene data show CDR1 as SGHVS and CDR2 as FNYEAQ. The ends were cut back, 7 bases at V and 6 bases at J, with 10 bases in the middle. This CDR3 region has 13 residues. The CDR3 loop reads CASKHDINSPLHF. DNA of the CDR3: TGTGCCAGCAAGCATGATATTAATTCACCCCTCCACTTT.

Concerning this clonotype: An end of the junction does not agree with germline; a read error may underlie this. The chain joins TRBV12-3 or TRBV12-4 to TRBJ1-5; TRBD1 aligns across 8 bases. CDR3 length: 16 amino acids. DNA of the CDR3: TGTGCCAGCAGTTCGGGCAGGGGGCTACGGAATCAGCACCAGCATTTT. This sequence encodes CASSSGRGLRNQHQHF.

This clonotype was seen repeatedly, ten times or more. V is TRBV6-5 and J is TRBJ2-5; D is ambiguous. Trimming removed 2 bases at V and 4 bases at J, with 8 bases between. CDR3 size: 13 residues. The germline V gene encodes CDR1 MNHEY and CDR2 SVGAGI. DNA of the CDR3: TGTGCCAGCAGTTACGGTACCGGAGAGACCCAGTACTTC. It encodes CASSYGTGETQYF.

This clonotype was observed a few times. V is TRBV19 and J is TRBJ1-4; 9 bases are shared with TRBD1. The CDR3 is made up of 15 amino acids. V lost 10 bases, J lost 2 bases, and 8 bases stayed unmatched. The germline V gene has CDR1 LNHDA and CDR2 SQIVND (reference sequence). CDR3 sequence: CATAGQGWTNEKLFF. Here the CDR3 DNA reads TGTGCCACCGCGGGACAGGGTTGGACTAATGAAAAACTGTTTTTT.

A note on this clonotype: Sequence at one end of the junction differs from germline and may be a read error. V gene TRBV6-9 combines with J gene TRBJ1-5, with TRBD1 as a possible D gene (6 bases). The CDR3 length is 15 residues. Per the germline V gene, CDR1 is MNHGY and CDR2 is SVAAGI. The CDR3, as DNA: TGTGCCAGCAGTTACGGGGGGGGGGGCAACCAGCCCCGGCATTTT. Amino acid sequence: CASSYGGGGNQPRHF.

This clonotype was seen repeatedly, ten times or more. This CDR3 is CASIAGGRTEAFF. CDR3 in DNA: TGTGCCAGCATCGCGGGGGGCAGGACTGAAGCTTTCTTT. This chain links TRBV2 with TRBJ1-1; tentatively, D is TRBD1 (6 bases). The germline gives CDR1 SNHLY, CDR2 FYNNEI. Trimming took 7 bases from V and 5 from J, leaving 14 bases between them. The length of the CDR3 is 13 residues.

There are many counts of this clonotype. This chain's CDR3 is CASSYGGMNTGELFF. Here the CDR3 DNA reads TGTGCCAGCAGTTACGGGGGGATGAACACCGGGGAGCTGTTTTTT. J is TRBJ2-2 and V is TRBV6-5, with a possible D match to TRBD2 (6 bases). CDR1 MNHEY and CDR2 SVGAGI come from the germline V gene. The CDR3 consists of 15 residues. V was pared by 2 bases and J by 1 base, with 8 bases between.

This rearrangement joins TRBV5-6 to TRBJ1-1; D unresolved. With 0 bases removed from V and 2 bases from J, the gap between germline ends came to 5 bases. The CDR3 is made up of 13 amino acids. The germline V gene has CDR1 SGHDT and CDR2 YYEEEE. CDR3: CASSLVKNTEAFF. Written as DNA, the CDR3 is TGTGCCAGCAGCTTGGTTAAAAACACTGAAGCTTTCTTT. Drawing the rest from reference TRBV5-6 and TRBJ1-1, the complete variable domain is DAGVTQSPTHLIKTRGQQVTLRCSPKSGHDTVSWYQQALGQGPQFIFQYYEEEERQRGNFPDRFSGHQFPNYSSELNVNALLLGDSALYLCASSLVKNTEAFFGQGTRLTVV.

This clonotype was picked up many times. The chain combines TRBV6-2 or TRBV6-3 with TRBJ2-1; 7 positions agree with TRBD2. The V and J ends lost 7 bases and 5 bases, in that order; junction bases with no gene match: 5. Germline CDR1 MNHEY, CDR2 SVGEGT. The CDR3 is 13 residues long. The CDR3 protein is CASNPSGHNEQFF. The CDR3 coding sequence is TGTGCCAGCAATCCTAGCGGCCACAATGAGCAGTTCTTC.

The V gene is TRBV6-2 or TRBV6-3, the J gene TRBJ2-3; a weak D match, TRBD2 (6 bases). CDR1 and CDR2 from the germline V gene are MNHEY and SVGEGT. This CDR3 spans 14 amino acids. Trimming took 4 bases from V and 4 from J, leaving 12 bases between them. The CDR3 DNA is TGTGCCAGCAGTTTGCGGGGCCTCGCAGATACGCAGTATTTT. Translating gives CASSLRGLADTQYF.

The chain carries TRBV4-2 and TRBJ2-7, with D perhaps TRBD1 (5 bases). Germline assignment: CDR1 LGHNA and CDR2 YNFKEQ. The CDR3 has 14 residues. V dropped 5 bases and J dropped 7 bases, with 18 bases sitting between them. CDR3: CASSSHEGQGEQYF. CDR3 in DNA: TGTGCCAGCAGCTCCCATGAAGGGCAGGGAGAGCAGTACTTC.

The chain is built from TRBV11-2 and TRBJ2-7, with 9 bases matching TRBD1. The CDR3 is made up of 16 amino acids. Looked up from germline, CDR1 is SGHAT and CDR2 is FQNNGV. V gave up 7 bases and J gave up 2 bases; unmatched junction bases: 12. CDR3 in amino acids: CASIPIGGQGPYEQYF. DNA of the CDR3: TGTGCCAGCATCCCGATAGGGGGACAGGGACCCTACGAGCAGTACTTC.

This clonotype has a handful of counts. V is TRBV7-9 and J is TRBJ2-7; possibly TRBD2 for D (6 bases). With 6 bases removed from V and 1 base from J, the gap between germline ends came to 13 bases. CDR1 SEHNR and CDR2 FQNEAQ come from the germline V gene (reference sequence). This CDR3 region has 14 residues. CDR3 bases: TGTGCCAGCAGGAAAGCGGGCGGATCCTACGAGCAGTACTTC. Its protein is CASRKAGGSYEQYF.

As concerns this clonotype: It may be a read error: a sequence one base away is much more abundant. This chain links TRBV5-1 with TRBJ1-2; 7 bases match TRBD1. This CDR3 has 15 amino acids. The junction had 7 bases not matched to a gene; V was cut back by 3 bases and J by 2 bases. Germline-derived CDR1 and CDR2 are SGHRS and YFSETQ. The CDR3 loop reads CASSSATGTNYGYTF. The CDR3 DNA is TGCGCCAGCAGCTCCGCGACAGGGACAAACTATGGCTACACCTTC.

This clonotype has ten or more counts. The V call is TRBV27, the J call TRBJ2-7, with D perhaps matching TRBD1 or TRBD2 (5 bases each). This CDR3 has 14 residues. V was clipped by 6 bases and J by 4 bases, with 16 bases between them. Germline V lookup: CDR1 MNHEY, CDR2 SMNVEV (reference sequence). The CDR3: CASSPPGRRYEQYF. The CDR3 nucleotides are TGTGCCAGCAGCCCCCCGGGACGGAGGTACGAGCAGTACTTC.

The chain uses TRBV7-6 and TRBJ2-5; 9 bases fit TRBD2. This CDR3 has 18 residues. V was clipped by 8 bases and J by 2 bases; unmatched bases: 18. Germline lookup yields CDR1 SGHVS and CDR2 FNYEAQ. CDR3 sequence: CASGHRTGTSRLQETQYF. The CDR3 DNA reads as TGTGCCAGCGGCCACCGAACCGGGACTAGCCGTCTGCAAGAGACCCAGTACTTC.

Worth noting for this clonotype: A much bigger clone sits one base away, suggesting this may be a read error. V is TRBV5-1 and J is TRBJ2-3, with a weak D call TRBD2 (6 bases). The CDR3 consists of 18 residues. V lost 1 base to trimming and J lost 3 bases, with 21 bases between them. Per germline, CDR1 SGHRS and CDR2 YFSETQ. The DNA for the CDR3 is TGCGCCAGCAGCTTGTCTCCCCCACGCGGGATAAGAACAGATACGCAGTATTTT. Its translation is CASSLSPPRGIRTDTQYF.

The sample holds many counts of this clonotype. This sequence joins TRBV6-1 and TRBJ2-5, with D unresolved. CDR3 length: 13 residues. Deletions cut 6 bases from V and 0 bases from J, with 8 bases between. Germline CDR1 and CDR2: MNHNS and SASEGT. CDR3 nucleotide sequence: TGTGCCAGCAGGGGGATTAACCAAGAGACCCAGTACTTC. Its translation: CASRGINQETQYF.